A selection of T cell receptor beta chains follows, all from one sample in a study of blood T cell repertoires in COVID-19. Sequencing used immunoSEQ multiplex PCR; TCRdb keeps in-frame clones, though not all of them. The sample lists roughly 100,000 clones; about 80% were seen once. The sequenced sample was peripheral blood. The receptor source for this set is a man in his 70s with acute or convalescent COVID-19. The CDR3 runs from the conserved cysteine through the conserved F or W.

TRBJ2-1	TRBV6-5	CASRKRDKQFF
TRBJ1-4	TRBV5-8	CASLLTGTGGKKLFF
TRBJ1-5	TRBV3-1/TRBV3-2	CASSQGGGNNQPQHF
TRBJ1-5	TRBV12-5	CASGVTGTENQPQHF
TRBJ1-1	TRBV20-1	CSASAGSMNTEAFF
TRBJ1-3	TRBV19	CASSPGGFAGNTIYF
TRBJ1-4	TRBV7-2	CASSLVADEKLFF
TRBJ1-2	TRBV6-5	CASSSGLLNYGYTF
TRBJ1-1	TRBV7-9	CASSFQNTEAFF
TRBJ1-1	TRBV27	CASSAQGRPSEAFF
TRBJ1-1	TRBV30	CAWSWWRTGVSTEAFF
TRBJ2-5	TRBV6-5	CASTGQGGEETQYF
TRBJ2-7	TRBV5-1	CASSLQGIRSEQYF
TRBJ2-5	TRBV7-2	CASSLARLAGSETQYF
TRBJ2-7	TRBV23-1	CASSPRQVSVVSEQYF
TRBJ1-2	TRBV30	CAWSRGTGSGYTF
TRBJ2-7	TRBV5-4	CASSPEVSYYEQYF
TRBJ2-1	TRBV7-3	CASSLLAVRRDEQFF
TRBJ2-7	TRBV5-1	CASSLAVSGGFYEQYF
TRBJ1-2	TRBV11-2	CASSLGGLPHF
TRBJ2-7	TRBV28	CASSPRGKIPYEQYF
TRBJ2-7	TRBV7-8	CASSLVVSGSYEQYF
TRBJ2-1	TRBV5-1	CASIQGQGYNEQFF
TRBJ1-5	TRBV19	CASSRAGRDQPQHF
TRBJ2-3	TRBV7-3	CASSLGGSPDTQYF
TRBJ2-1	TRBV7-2	CASSPVPGLAGGIYNEQFF
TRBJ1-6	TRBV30	CAWAIRGLKPPLHF
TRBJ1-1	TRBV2	CASSAQENTEAFF
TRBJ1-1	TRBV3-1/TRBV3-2	CASSLTVSEAFF
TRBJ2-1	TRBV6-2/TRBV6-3	CASSYSVRDLGGEQFF
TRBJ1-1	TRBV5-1	CASSFQGTDTEAFF
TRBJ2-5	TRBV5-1	CASSLGPGDQETQYF
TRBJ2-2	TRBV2	CASSPGTGGTGELFF
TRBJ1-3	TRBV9	CASSVGTGAGSGNTIYF
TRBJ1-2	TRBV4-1	CASSQDEVVAGRLTNYGYTF
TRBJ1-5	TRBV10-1	CARGQKKF
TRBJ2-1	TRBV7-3	CASSASGGSYNEQFF
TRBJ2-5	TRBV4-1	CASSRGTGEETQYF
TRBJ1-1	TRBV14	CASSMRQVNTEAFF
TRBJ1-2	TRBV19	CASSTLTGYENYGYTF